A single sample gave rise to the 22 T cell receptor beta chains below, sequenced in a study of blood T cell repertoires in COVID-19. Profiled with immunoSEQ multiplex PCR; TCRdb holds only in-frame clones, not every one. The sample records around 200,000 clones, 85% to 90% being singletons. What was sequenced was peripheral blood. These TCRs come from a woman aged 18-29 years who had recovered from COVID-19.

CDR3 sequence: CASSISGANVLTF. DNA for the CDR3: TGTGCCAGCAGCATCTCTGGGGCCAACGTCCTGACTTTC. The chain combines TRBV27 with TRBJ2-6; unclear D gene. The CDR3 has 13 residues. Germline CDR1 MNHEY, CDR2 SMNVEV (reference sequence). Between the trimmed V and J ends, which lost 6 bases and 0 bases, there was a span of 3 bases.

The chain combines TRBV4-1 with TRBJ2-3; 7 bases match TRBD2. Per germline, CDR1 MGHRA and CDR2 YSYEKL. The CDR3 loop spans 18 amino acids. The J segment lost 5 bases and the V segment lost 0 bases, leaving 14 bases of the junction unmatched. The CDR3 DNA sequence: TGCGCCAGCAGCCAAGATTGGGGGTGGGCGGGAGATGTAGATACGCAGTATTTT. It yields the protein CASSQDWGWAGDVDTQYF.

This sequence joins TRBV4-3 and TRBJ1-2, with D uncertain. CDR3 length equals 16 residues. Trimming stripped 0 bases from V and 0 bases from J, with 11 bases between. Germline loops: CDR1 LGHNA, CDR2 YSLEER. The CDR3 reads CASSQEQYLANYGYTF. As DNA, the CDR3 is TGCGCCAGCAGCCAAGAGCAGTATCTAGCTAACTATGGCTACACCTTC.

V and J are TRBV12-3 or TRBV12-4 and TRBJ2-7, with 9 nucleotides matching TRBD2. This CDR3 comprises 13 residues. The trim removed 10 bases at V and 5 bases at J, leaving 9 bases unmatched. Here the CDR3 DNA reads TGTGCCACTAAGGGCGGGAGGGACAACGAGCAGTACGTC. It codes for CATKGGRDNEQYV.

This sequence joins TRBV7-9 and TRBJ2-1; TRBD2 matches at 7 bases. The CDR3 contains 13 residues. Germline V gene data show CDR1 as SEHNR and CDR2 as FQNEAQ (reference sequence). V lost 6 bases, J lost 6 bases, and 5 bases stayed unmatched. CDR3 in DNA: TGTGCCAGCAGACCCGGGACTATCAATGAGCAGTTCTTC. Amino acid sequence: CASRPGTINEQFF.

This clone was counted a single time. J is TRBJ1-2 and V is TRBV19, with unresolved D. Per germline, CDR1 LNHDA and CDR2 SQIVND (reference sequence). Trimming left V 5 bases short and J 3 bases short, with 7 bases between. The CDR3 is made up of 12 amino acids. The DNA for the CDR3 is TGTGCCAGTAGTGAGACATACTATGGCTACACCTTC. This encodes CASSETYYGYTF.

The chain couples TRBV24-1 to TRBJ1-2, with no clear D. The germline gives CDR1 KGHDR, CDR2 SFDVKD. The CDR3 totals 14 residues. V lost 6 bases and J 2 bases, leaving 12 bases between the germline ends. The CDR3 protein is CATSQRAGNYGYTF. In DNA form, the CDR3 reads TGTGCCACCAGTCAAAGGGCGGGAAACTATGGCTACACCTTC.

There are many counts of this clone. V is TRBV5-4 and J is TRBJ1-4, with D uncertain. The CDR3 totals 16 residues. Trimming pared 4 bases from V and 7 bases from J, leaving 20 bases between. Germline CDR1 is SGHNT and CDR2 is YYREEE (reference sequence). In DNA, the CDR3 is TGTGCCAGCAGCCGAACCGGGCTCGTGGGGAGTGAAAAACTGTTTTTT. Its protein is CASSRTGLVGSEKLFF.

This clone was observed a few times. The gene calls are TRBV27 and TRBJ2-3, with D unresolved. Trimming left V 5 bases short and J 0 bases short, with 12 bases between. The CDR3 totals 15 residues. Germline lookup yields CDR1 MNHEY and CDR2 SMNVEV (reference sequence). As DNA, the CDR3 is TGTGCCAGCAGTCCCCTCCTCGGTAGCACAGATACGCAGTATTTT. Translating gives CASSPLLGSTDTQYF.

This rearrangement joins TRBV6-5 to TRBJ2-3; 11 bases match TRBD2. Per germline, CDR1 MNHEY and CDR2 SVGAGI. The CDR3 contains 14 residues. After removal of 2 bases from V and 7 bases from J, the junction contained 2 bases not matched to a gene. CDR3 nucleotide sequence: TGTGCCAGCAGTTACGGGACTAGCGGATATACGCAGTATTTT. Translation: CASSYGTSGYTQYF.

The CDR3 sequence is CASSALGGTTYGYTF. The CDR3 bases are TGTGCCAGCAGTGCCCTGGGAGGTACTACTTATGGCTACACCTTC. The chain employs TRBV6-2 or TRBV6-3 and TRBJ1-2; D gene unclear. V was cut by 5 bases and J by 5 bases, with 18 bases left in between. Per germline, CDR1 MNHEY and CDR2 SVGEGT. This CDR3 has 15 residues.

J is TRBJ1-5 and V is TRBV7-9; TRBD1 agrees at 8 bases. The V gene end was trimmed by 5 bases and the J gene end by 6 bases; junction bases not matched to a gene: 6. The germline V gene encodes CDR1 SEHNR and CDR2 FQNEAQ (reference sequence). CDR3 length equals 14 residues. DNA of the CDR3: TGTGCCAGCAGCGTAACAGGGGGAAGTCAGCCCCAGCATTTT. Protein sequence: CASSVTGGSQPQHF.

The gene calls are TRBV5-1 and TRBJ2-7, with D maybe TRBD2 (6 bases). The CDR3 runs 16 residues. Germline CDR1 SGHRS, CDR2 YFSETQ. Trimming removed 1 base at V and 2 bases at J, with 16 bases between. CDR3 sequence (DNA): TGCGCCAGCAGCTTGCGCGTATCCGGACTAACCTACGAGCAGTACTTC. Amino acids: CASSLRVSGLTYEQYF.

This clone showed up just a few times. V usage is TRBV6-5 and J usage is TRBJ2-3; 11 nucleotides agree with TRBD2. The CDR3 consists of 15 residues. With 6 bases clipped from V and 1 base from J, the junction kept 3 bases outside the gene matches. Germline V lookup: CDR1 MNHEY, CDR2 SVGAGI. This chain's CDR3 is CASRQGLAGTDTQYF. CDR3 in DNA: TGTGCCAGCAGGCAGGGACTAGCGGGCACAGATACGCAGTATTTT.

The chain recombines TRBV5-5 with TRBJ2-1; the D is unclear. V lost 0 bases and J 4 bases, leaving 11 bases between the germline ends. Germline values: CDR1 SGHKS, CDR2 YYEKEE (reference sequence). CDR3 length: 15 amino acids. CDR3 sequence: CASSLAPQSYNEQFF. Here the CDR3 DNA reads TGTGCCAGCAGCTTGGCCCCACAGAGTTACAATGAGCAGTTCTTC.

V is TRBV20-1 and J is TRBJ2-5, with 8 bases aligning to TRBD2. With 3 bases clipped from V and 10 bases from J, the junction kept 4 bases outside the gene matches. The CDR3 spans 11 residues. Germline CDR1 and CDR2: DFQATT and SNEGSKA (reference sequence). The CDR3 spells CSASRRGDQYF. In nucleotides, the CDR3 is TGCAGTGCTAGTAGGCGGGGGGACCAGTACTTC.

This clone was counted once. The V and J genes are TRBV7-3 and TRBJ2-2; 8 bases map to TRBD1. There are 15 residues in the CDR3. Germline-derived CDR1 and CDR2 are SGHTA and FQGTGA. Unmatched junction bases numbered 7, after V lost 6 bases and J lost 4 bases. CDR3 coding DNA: TGTGCCAGCAGACCACAGGGGGGAGTCACCGGGGAGCTGTTTTTT. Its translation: CASRPQGGVTGELFF.

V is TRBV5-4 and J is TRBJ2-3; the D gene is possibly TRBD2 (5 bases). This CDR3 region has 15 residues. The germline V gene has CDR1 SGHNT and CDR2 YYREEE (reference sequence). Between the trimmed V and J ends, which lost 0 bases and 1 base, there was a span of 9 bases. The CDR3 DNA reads TGTGCCAGCAGCTTGGCGGGTAGCGGCACAGATACGCAGTATTTT. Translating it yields CASSLAGSGTDTQYF.

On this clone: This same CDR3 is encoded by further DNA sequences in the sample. The CDR3 nucleotides read TGTGCCAGCAGTTCAGGGGGCGGTCTCACTGAAGCTTTCTTT. As protein: CASSSGGGLTEAFF. The chain recombines TRBV27 with TRBJ1-1; TRBD1 matches at 8 bases. This CDR3 region has 14 residues. The germline CDR1 and CDR2 sequences are MNHEY and SMNVEV (reference sequence). Trimming removed 4 bases from V and 4 bases from J; junction bases left unmatched: 5.

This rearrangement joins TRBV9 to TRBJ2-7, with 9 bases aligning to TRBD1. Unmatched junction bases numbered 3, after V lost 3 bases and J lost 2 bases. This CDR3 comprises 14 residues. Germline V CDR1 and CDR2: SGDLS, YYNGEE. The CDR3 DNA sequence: TGTGCCAGCAGCGCCCGGACAGGGGCCTACGAGCAGTACTTC. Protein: CASSARTGAYEQYF. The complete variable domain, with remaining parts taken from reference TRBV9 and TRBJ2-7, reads DSGVTQTPKHLITATGQRVTLRCSPRSGDLSVYWYQQSLDQGLQFLIQYYNGEERAKGNILERFSAQQFPDLHSELNLSSLELGDSALYFCASSARTGAYEQYFGPGTRLTVT.

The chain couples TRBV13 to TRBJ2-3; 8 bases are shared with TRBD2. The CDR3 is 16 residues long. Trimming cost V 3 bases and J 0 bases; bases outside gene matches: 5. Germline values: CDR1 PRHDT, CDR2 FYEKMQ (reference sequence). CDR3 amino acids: CASSFVSGASTDTQYF. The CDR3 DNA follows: TGTGCCAGCAGCTTCGTTAGCGGGGCAAGCACAGATACGCAGTATTTT.

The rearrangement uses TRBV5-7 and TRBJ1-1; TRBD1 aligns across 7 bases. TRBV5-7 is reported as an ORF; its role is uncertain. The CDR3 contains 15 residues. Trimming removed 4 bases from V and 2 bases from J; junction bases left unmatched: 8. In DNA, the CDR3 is TGTGCCAGCAGCCGCCCGCAGGGGGGTAACACTGAAGCTTTCTTT. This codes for CASSRPQGGNTEAFF.